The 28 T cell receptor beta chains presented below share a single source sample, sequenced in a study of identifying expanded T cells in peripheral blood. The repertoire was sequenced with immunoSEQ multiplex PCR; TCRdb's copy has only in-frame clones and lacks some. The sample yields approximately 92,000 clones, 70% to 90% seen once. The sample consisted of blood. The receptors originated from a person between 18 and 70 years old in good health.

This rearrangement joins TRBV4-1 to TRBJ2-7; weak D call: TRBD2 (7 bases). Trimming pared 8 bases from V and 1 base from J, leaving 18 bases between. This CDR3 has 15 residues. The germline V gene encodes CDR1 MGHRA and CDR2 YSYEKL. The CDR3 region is CASATASGQSYEQYF. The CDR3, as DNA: TGCGCCAGCGCCACCGCTAGCGGACAGTCCTACGAGCAGTACTTC.

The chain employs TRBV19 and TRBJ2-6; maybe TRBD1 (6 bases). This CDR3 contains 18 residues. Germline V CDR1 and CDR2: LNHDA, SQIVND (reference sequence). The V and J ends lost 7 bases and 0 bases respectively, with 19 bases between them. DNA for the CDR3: TGTGCCAGTAAAAAAGGGGGACGCCAAAGCTCTGGGGCCAACGTCCTGACTTTC. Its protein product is CASKKGGRQSSGANVLTF.

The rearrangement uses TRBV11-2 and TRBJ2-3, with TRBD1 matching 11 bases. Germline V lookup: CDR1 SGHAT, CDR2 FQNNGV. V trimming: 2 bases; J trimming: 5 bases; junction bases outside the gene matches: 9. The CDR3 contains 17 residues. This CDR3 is CASSLRWGQGVLDTQYF. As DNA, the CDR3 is TGTGCCAGCAGCTTACGTTGGGGACAGGGGGTATTAGATACGCAGTATTTT.

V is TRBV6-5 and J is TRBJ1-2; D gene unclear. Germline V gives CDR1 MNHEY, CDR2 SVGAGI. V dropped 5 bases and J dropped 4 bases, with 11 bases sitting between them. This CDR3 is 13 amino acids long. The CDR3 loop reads CASSRPGVYGYTF. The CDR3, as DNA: TGTGCCAGCAGTCGTCCGGGAGTCTATGGCTACACCTTC.

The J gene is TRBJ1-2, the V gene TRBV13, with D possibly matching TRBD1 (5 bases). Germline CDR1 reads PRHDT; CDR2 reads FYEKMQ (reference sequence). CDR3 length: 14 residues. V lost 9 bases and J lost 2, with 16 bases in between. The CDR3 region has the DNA TGTGCCAGAAGGGCAGGGAGTGGGAACTATGGCTACACCTTC. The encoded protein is CARRAGSGNYGYTF.

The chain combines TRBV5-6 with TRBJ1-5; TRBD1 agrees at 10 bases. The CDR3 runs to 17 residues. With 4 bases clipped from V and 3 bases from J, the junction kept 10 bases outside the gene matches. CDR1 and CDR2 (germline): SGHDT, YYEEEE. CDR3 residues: CASSLRPGQGNNQPQHF. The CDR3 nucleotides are TGTGCCAGCAGCCTTAGACCGGGACAGGGGAACAATCAGCCCCAGCATTTT.

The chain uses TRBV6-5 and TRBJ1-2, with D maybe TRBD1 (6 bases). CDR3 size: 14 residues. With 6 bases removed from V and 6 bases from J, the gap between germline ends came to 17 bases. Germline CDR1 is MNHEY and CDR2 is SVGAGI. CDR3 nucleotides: TGTGCCAGCAGCTCTACAGGGTACCTCAATGGCTACACCTTC. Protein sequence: CASSSTGYLNGYTF.

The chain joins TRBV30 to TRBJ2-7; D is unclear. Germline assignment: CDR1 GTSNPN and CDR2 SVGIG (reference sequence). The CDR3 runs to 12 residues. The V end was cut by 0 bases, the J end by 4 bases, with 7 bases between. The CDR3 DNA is TGTGCCTGGAGTGTAACTGGGTACGAGCAGTACTTC. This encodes CAWSVTGYEQYF.

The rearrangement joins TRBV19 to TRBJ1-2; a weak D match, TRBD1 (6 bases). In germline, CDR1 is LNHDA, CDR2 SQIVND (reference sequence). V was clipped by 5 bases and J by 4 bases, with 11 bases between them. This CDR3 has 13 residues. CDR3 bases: TGTGCCAGTAGTCCGCAGGACAGCTATGGCTACACCTTC. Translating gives CASSPQDSYGYTF. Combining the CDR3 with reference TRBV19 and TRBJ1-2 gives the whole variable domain DGGITQSPKYLFRKEGQNVTLSCEQNLNHDAMYWYRQDPGQGLRLIYYSQIVNDFQKGDIAEGYSVSREKKESFPLTVTSAQKNPTAFYLCASSPQDSYGYTFGSGTRLTVV.

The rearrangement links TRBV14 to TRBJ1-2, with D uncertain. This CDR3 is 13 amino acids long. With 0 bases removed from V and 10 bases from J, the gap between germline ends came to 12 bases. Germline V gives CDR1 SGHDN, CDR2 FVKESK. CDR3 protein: CASSQDRSSSYTF. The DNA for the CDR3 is TGTGCCAGCAGCCAAGATAGGTCGAGTTCCTACACCTTC.

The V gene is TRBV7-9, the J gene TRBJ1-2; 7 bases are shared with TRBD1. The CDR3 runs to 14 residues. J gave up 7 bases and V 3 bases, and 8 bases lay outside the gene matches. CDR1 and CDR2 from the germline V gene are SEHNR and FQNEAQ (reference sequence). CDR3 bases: TGTGCCAGCAGCTTGGGAGACAGGGTATCTGGCTACACCTTC. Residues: CASSLGDRVSGYTF.

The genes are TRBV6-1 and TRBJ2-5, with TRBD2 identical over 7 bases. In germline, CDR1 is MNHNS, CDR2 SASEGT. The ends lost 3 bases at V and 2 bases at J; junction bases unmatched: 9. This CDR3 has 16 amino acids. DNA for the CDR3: TGTGCCAGCAGTGACATGTGGGGGGGGACGCAAGAGACCCAGTACTTC. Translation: CASSDMWGGTQETQYF.

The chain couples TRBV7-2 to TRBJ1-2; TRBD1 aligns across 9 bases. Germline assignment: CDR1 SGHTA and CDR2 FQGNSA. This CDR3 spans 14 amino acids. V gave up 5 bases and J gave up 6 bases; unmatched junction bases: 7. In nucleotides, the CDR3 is TGTGCCAGCAGCCATCACAGGGGGCGGCATGGCTACACCTTC. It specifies CASSHHRGRHGYTF.

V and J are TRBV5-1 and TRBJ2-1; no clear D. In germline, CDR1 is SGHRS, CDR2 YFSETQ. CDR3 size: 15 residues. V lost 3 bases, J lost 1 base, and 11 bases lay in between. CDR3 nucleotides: TGCGCCAGCAGCTGGGCGGAGAGGTCCTACAATGAGCAGTTCTTC. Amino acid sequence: CASSWAERSYNEQFF.

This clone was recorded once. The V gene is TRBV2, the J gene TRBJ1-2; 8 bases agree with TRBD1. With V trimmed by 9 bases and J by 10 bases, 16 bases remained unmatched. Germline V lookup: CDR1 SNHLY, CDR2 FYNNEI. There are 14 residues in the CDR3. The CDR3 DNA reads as TGTGCCAGTCAAAAAACTCCAGACAGGGGTACCTACACCTTC. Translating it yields CASQKTPDRGTYTF.

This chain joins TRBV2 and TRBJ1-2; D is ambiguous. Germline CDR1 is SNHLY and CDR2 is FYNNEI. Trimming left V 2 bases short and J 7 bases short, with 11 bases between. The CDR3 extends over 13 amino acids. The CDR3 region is CASSERVLGGYTF. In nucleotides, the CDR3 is TGTGCCAGCAGTGAACGGGTACTCGGTGGCTACACCTTC.

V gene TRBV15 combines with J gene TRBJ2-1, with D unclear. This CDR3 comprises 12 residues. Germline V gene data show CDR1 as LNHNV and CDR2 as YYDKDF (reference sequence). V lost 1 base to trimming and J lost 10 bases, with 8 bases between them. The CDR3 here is CATSRVGEEQFF. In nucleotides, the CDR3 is TGTGCCACCAGCAGAGTCGGAGAGGAGCAGTTCTTC.

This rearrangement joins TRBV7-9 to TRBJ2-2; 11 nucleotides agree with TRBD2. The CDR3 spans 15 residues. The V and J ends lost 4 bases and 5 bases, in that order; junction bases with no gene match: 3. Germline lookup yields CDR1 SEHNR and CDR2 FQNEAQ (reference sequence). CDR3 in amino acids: CASSSRLAGTGELFF. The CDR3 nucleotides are TGTGCCAGCAGCTCCCGACTAGCGGGGACCGGGGAGCTGTTTTTT.

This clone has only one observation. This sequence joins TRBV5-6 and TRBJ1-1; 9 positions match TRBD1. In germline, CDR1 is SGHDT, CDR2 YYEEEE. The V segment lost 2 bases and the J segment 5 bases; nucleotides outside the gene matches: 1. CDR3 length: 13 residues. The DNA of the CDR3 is TGTGCCAGCAGCTTAGACAGGGGGACTGAAGCTTTCTTT. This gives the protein CASSLDRGTEAFF.

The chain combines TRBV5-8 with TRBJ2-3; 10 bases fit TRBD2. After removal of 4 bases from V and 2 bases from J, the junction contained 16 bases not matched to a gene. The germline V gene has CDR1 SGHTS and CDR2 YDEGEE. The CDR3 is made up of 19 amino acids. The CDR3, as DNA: TGTGCCAGCAGCCCGGCGACAAGCGGGGGGGCTTTAATCACAGATACGCAGTATTTT. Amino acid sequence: CASSPATSGGALITDTQYF.

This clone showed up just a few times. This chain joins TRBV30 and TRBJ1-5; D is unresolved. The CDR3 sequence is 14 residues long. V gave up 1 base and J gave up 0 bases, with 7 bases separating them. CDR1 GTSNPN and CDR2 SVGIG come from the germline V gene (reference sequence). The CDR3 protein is CAWSDGYSNQPQHF. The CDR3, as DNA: TGTGCCTGGAGTGACGGTTATAGCAATCAGCCCCAGCATTTT.

The CDR3, as DNA: TGTGCTAGTGGTTTGGTATACGGGAGATACACCTTC. This translates into CASGLVYGRYTF. The chain links TRBV12-5 to TRBJ1-2, with D hard to call. Trimming took 0 bases from V and 11 from J, leaving 10 bases between them. The CDR3 has 12 residues. The germline V gene has CDR1 LGHNT and CDR2 FRNRAP.

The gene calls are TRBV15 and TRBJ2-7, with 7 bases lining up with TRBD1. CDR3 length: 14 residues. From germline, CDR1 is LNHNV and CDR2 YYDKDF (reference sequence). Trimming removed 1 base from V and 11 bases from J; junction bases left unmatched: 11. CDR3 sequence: CATSRGNGQVGEYF. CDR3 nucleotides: TGTGCCACCAGCAGAGGTAACGGACAGGTAGGGGAGTACTTC.

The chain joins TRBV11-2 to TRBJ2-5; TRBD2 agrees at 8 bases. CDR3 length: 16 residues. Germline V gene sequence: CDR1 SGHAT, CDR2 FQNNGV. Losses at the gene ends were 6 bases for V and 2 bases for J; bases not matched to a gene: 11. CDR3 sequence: CASRQRAGGGQETQYF. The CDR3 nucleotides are TGTGCCAGCAGACAAAGGGCGGGCGGGGGGCAAGAGACCCAGTACTTC. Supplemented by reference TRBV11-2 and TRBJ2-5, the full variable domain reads EAGVAQSPRYKIIEKRQSVAFWCNPISGHATLYWYQQILGQGPKLLIQFQNNGVVDDSQLPKDRFSAERLKGVDSTLKIQPAKLEDSAVYLCASRQRAGGGQETQYFGPGTRLLVL.

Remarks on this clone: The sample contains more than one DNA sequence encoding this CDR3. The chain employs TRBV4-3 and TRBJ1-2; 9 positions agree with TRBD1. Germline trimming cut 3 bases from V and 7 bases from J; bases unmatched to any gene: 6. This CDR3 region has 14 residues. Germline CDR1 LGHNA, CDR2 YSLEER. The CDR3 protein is CASSHRTGAPGYTF. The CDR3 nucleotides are TGCGCCAGCAGCCACAGGACAGGGGCTCCTGGCTACACCTTC.

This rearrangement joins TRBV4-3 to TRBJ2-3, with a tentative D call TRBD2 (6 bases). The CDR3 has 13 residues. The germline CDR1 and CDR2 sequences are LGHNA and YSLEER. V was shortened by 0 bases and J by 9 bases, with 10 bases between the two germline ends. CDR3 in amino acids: CASSQDQGGTQYF. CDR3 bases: TGCGCCAGCAGCCAAGATCAGGGAGGCACGCAGTATTTT.

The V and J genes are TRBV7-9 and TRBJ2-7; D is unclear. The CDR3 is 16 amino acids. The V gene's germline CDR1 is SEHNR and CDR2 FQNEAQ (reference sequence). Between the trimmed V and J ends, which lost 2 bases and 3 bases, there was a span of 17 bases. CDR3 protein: CASSLRLQDLSYEQYF. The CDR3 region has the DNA TGTGCCAGCAGCTTACGCCTTCAGGATTTGAGCTACGAGCAGTACTTC.

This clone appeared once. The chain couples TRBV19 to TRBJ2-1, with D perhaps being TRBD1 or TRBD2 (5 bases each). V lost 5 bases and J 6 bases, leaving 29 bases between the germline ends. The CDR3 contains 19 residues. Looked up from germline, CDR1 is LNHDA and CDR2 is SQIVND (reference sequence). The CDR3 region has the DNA TGTGCCAGTAGTGCGGGCAGGGATCACTATATGGGTGTTTCCAATGAGCAGTTCTTC. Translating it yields CASSAGRDHYMGVSNEQFF.